The 24 T cell receptor beta chains below all came from one sample that was sequenced in a study of cytomegalovirus exposure and HLA in healthy donors. Here immunoSEQ multiplex PCR was the method, and the copy in TCRdb shows in-frame clones only, minus some. The repertoire holds 150,000 to 180,000 clones, with about 86% as singletons. What was sequenced was PBMCs. These TCRs come from a young man in good health and CMV-seropositive.

The rearrangement uses TRBV5-8 and TRBJ2-5; TRBD2 might be the D (8 bases). With 2 bases removed from V and 5 bases from J, the gap between germline ends came to 28 bases. CDR1 and CDR2 from the germline V gene are SGHTS and YDEGEE. This CDR3 spans 19 amino acids. The CDR3: CASSFLGGSRGGPEETQYF. CDR3 nucleotides: TGTGCCAGCAGCTTCCTAGGGGGCTCGCGCGGGGGGCCGGAGGAGACCCAGTACTTC.

This clone has a handful of counts. The J gene is TRBJ2-7, the V gene TRBV11-1, with no clear D. This CDR3 region has 12 residues. Per germline, CDR1 SGHAT and CDR2 FQDESV (reference sequence). V was cut by 2 bases and J by 1 base, with 3 bases left in between. CDR3 in DNA: TGTGCCAGCAGCTTATCTTCCTACGAGCAGTACTTC. Protein sequence: CASSLSSYEQYF.

In the case of this clone: The germline gene is not matched at one end of the junction; a read error may be the cause. The chain uses TRBV14 and TRBJ2-5, with 7 bases aligning to TRBD2. In germline, CDR1 is SGHDN, CDR2 FVKESK. The CDR3 extends over 14 amino acids. This CDR3 is CASSKDRRGETQYF. Written as DNA, the CDR3 is TGTGCCAGCAGCAAAGACCGGCGGGGGGAGACCCAGTACTTC.

This chain uses TRBV21-1 with TRBJ2-1; the table's D call, TRBD2, has no DNA check behind it. TRBV21-1 is a listed pseudogene. This CDR3 contains 14 residues. Here the CDR3 DNA reads TGTGCCAGCAGCATGGGAGTTCCCTACAATGAGCAGTTCTTC. Translating it yields CASSMGVPYNEQFF.

The chain links TRBV6-5 to TRBJ2-7; D perhaps matches TRBD2 (5 bases). Germline V CDR1 and CDR2: MNHEY, SVGAGI. The CDR3 spans 14 residues. V lost 2 bases, J lost 3 bases, and 11 bases lay in between. The CDR3, as DNA: TGTGCCAGCAGTTACCAGCGGAAACACTACGAGCAGTACTTC. Encoded protein: CASSYQRKHYEQYF.

In this sample, this clone turned up a few times. The gene calls are TRBV11-3 and TRBJ2-3; the D gene is possibly TRBD1 (6 bases). Germline V gives CDR1 SGHNT, CDR2 YENEEA. The CDR3 consists of 11 residues. V was trimmed by 8 bases and J by 9 bases, leaving 12 bases between them. CDR3 residues: CASSQGNTQYF. Here the CDR3 DNA reads TGTGCCAGCTCACAGGGAAACACGCAGTATTTT.

V is TRBV11-2 and J is TRBJ2-1; 13 bases match TRBD2. Germline V gives CDR1 SGHAT, CDR2 FQNNGV. V trimming: 5 bases; J trimming: 7 bases; junction bases outside the gene matches: 11. CDR3 length equals 17 residues. The CDR3 DNA sequence: TGTGCCAGCAGCCTCTTAAGGACTAGCGGGAGAGCGAATGAGCAGTTCTTC. This translates into CASSLLRTSGRANEQFF.

The genes are TRBV6-1 and TRBJ1-4; D possibly corresponds to TRBD1 (6 bases). V lost 2 bases and J 8 bases, leaving 12 bases between the germline ends. The germline gives CDR1 MNHNS, CDR2 SASEGT. CDR3 length: 14 amino acids. In nucleotides, the CDR3 is TGTGCCAGCAGTGAAAAGGGGGTGAGCGAAAAACTGTTTTTT. Translating it yields CASSEKGVSEKLFF.

This chain joins TRBV10-3 and TRBJ2-7; 11 bases are shared with TRBD1. Germline trimming cut 6 bases from V and 4 bases from J; bases unmatched to any gene: 8. The CDR3 is made up of 15 amino acids. From germline, CDR1 is ENHRY and CDR2 SYGVKD. The CDR3: CAIRDSDRGLYEQYF. DNA for the CDR3: TGTGCCATCAGGGACTCGGACAGGGGGCTTTACGAGCAGTACTTC.

J is TRBJ2-5 and V is TRBV25-1, with 7 bases fitting TRBD1. Germline CDR1 is MGHDK and CDR2 is SYGVNS. Trimming at V came to 5 bases and at J to 6 bases, leaving 6 bases not matched to a gene. This CDR3 spans 13 amino acids. The CDR3: CASSNHRGQTQYF. CDR3 DNA: TGTGCCAGCAGTAATCACAGGGGACAGACCCAGTACTTC.

The chain is built from TRBV12-5 and TRBJ2-5; the match to TRBD1 covers 7 bases. Germline-derived CDR1 and CDR2 are LGHNT and FRNRAP. This CDR3 has 13 amino acids. V shed 6 bases and J 5 bases; nucleotides not matched to a gene: 6. The CDR3 DNA reads TGTGCTAGTGGCACTGGACAGGAGGAGACCCAGTACTTC. Translated: CASGTGQEETQYF.

This clone was recorded once. This chain links TRBV9 with TRBJ2-1; 7 bases map to TRBD1. This CDR3 is built from 14 residues. J was trimmed by 3 bases and V by 3 bases; bases with no gene match: 3. Germline V gene sequence: CDR1 SGDLS, CDR2 YYNGEE. DNA for the CDR3: TGTGCCAGCAGCGGACAGGGTAACTACAATGAGCAGTTCTTC. It codes for CASSGQGNYNEQFF.

The DNA of the CDR3 is TGTGCCATCAGTGCACAGGGTGGACACTCCTACGAGCAGTACTTC. Translating it yields CAISAQGGHSYEQYF. The rearrangement joins TRBV10-3 to TRBJ2-7, with D possibly being TRBD1 (6 bases). The germline CDR1 and CDR2 sequences are ENHRY and SYGVKD. CDR3 length equals 15 residues. Trimming cost V 4 bases and J 0 bases, with 13 bases left between them.

The gene calls are TRBV2 and TRBJ1-2; 8 bases are a match to TRBD1. The CDR3 is 13 residues long. J lost 8 bases, V lost 7 bases, and 9 bases had no gene match. Germline V gene data show CDR1 as SNHLY and CDR2 as FYNNEI. Here the CDR3 DNA reads TGTGCCAGCACCACGACAGGGGAGATAGGCTACACCTTC. This codes for CASTTTGEIGYTF.

The chain couples TRBV7-2 to TRBJ2-7; the D gene is possibly TRBD1 (6 bases). The CDR3 loop spans 15 amino acids. Germline V lookup: CDR1 SGHTA, CDR2 FQGNSA. The V gene lost 0 bases and the J gene lost 0 bases, with 9 bases spanning the gap. The CDR3 loop reads CASSLAGAFSYEQYF. CDR3 nucleotide sequence: TGTGCCAGCAGCTTAGCGGGGGCATTCTCCTACGAGCAGTACTTC. The variable domain in full, completed from reference TRBV7-2 and TRBJ2-7, reads GAGVSQSPSNKVTEKGKDVELRCDPISGHTALYWYRQSLGQGLEFLIYFQGNSAPDKSGLPSDRFSAERTGGSVSTLTIQRTQQEDSAVYLCASSLAGAFSYEQYFGPGTRLTVT.

The chain recombines TRBV19 with TRBJ1-1, with TRBD1 identical over 8 bases. Germline V gives CDR1 LNHDA, CDR2 SQIVND (reference sequence). This CDR3 has 15 amino acids. V shed 4 bases and J 1 base; nucleotides not matched to a gene: 5. The CDR3 loop is CASSTADRGNTEAFF. In DNA, the CDR3 is TGTGCCAGTAGTACTGCCGACAGGGGGAACACTGAAGCTTTCTTT.

This clone was detected only once. The chain combines TRBV15 with TRBJ1-2, with 11 bases identical to TRBD1. CDR3 size: 15 residues. Germline CDR1 reads LNHNV; CDR2 reads YYDKDF (reference sequence). Losses at the gene ends were 5 bases for V and 5 bases for J; bases not matched to a gene: 7. CDR3 DNA sequence: TGTGCCACCAGCCGGGGGACAGGGGGACTGTATGGCTACACCTTC. Protein product: CATSRGTGGLYGYTF.

V gene TRBV15 combines with J gene TRBJ2-1, with 12 bases matching TRBD2. The CDR3 extends over 17 amino acids. Unmatched junction bases numbered 5, after V lost 4 bases and J lost 1 base. Germline V CDR1 and CDR2: LNHNV, YYDKDF (reference sequence). The CDR3 bases are TGTGCCACCAGCACGGGACTAGCGGGTTTTTCCTACAATGAGCAGTTCTTC. Protein product: CATSTGLAGFSYNEQFF.

The chain joins TRBV9 to TRBJ1-1; 9 bases align to TRBD1. Germline V gene lookup returns CDR1 SGDLS and CDR2 YYNGEE. The CDR3 sequence is 18 residues long. Trimming cost V 4 bases and J 0 bases; bases outside gene matches: 13. CDR3 region: CASSPLRTGEEMNTEAFF. The CDR3 DNA sequence: TGTGCCAGCAGCCCCTTGAGGACAGGGGAGGAGATGAACACTGAAGCTTTCTTT.

The CDR3 coding sequence is TGTGCCAGCAGCTGGACAGGGGGGGGAGAAGCTTTCTTT. The encoded protein is CASSWTGGGEAFF. This chain joins TRBV13 and TRBJ1-1; 10 bases match TRBD1. Germline lookup yields CDR1 PRHDT and CDR2 FYEKMQ (reference sequence). The CDR3 length is 13 residues. The V and J ends lost 4 bases and 8 bases, in that order; junction bases with no gene match: 4.

The chain combines TRBV5-1 with TRBJ1-2; 8 positions match TRBD1. V shed 4 bases, J shed 3 bases, and the junction held 17 bases outside the gene matches. The CDR3 totals 18 residues. Germline V gene sequence: CDR1 SGHRS, CDR2 YFSETQ. In nucleotides, the CDR3 is TGCGCCAGCAGCCGGGACCTGGAACACCCAGGGGGCTACTATGGCTACACCTTC. It yields the protein CASSRDLEHPGGYYGYTF.

The V call is TRBV6-5, the J call TRBJ1-4; perhaps TRBD1 as D (5 bases). This CDR3 region has 14 residues. From germline, CDR1 is MNHEY and CDR2 SVGAGI. V dropped 5 bases and J dropped 6 bases, with 13 bases sitting between them. The DNA for the CDR3 is TGTGCCAGCAGTCCTTACAGGAGGGATGAAAAACTGTTTTTT. This translates into CASSPYRRDEKLFF.

The V gene is TRBV6-9, the J gene TRBJ1-1; D remains unclear. This CDR3 comprises 15 residues. Trimming left V 6 bases short and J 3 bases short, with 17 bases between. CDR1 is MNHGY and CDR2 is SVAAGI in the germline V gene. CDR3 sequence reads: CASRDSGRAYTEAFF. CDR3 in DNA: TGTGCCAGCAGGGACTCGGGGAGGGCCTACACTGAAGCTTTCTTT.

The chain links TRBV13 to TRBJ2-7; 7 positions agree with TRBD1. Germline CDR1 reads PRHDT; CDR2 reads FYEKMQ (reference sequence). Trimming took 8 bases from V and 3 from J; bases not matched to a gene: 7. This CDR3 is 13 amino acids long. The CDR3 DNA sequence: TGTGCCAGCGCTGAGAACAGGGGCTACGAGCAGTACTTC. It translates to CASAENRGYEQYF.